This TCR beta chain comes out of a study of control samples from healthy donors and cancer patients. This CDR3 contains 15 residues. The V end was cut by 6 bases, the J end by 4 bases, with 18 bases between. CDR1 is SNHLY and CDR2 is FYNNEI in the germline V gene. Here immunoSEQ multiplex PCR was the method, and the copy in TCRdb shows in-frame clones only, minus some. The data show some 130,000 clones, around 93% seen once. This chain uses TRBV2 with TRBJ1-1, with D possibly matching TRBD1 (5 bases). This receptor was obtained from a man between 50 and 59 years old with head and neck cancer. Sequenced: PBMCs. The CDR3: CASSPFGGSGTEAFF. Written as DNA, the CDR3 is TGTGCCAGCAGCCCCTTTGGGGGTTCGGGCACTGAAGCTTTCTTT.